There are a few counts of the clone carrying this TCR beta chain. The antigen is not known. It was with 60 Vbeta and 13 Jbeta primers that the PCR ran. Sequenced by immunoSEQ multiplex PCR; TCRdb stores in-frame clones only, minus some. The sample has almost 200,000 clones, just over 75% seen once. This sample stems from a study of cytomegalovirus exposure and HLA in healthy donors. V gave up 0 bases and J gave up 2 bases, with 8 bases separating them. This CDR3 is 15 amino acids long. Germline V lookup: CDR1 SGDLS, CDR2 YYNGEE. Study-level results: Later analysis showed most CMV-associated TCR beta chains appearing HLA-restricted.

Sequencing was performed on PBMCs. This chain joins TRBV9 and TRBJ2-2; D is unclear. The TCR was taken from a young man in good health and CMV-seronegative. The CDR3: CASSVAHTNTGELFF. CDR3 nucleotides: TGTGCCAGCAGCGTAGCCCACACAAACACCGGGGAGCTGTTTTTT.